The clone carrying this TCR beta chain was counted once. Its target is not known. Specified time point: week 23, last vaccination. The vaccine gave 300 ug of a 20-mer mutant IDH1 peptide subcutaneously per dose. Assay used: immunoSEQ multiplex PCR; TCRdb lists only in-frame clones, some missing. The profile covers 25,000 to 30,000 clones, with about four fifths appearing a single time and roughly a sixth taken by the ten largest. The germline V gene has CDR1 SGHRS and CDR2 YFSETQ. Deletions cut 1 base from V and 3 bases from J, with 7 bases between. The CDR3 consists of 13 residues. This sample is drawn from a study of a mutant IDH1 vaccine in newly diagnosed glioma. Study conclusions and caveats: Pseudoprogression seemed unrelated to changes in top peripheral T cell clonotypes.

This chain uses TRBV5-1 with TRBJ2-5; D might be TRBD1 (6 bases). This TCR was recovered from a woman between 25 and 40 years old with glioma. This sample comprised PBMCs, obtained from a glioma patient whose treatment included an IDH1 peptide vaccine. The CDR3 region is CASSLRGKETQYF. The CDR3 DNA is TGCGCCAGCAGCTTGAGGGGGAAAGAGACCCAGTACTTC.